Only a few counts were recorded for the clone carrying this TCR beta chain. The antigen remains undetermined. This record belongs to a study of cytomegalovirus exposure and HLA in healthy donors. About the research overall: HLA-typed donors were the source of approximately 88 million unique TCRs, which an early data release held.

PCR primers comprised 60 Vbeta and 13 Jbeta primers. The table came from immunoSEQ multiplex PCR; TCRdb's copy has only in-frame clones and leaves some out. Of more than 80,000 clones listed, roughly 75% are singletons. Study-level points and caveats: Some V segments, TRBV6-2 and TRBV6-3 among them, were indistinguishable and were therefore excluded. Sequencing had likely introduced a cluster of highly shared sequence variants as an artifact.

The junction had 13 bases not matched to a gene; V was cut back by 6 bases and J by 5 bases. The CDR3 length is 14 residues. From germline, CDR1 is SQVTM and CDR2 ANQGSEA. The TCR sequence derives from a man aged 60-69 years in good health and CMV-seronegative. Sequenced input: PBMCs. The chain is built from TRBV29-1 and TRBJ2-7, with 7 positions matching TRBD2. The CDR3 DNA sequence: TGCAGCGTGGAACGGGGGGACGCTCCTAACGAGCAGTACTTC. Encoded protein: CSVERGDAPNEQYF.